This T cell receptor (beta chain) is from a study of cytomegalovirus exposure and HLA in healthy donors. General study points: The study carried out a later analysis of TCR beta sequences. It associated 15,000 to 20,000 of them with specific HLA alleles at a false discovery rate of 0.05. Across donors, sequencing depth was assumed by presence/absence analyses to be roughly uniform. Several of the most significant clusters appeared linked to common viral pathogens, based on a later analysis.

In regard to this clone: Its specificity is unknown.

Both 60 Vbeta primers and 13 Jbeta primers went into the PCR. Sequenced by immunoSEQ multiplex PCR; TCRdb stores in-frame clones only, minus some. The sample lists approximately 170,000 clones; around 65% were seen once. Germline V gene lookup returns CDR1 MNHEY and CDR2 SMNVEV (reference sequence). CDR3 length equals 15 residues. Germline trimming cut 5 bases from V and 3 bases from J; bases unmatched to any gene: 6. This chain joins TRBV27 and TRBJ2-3; TRBD1 agrees at 9 bases. This clonotype was sampled from a woman between 40 and 50 years old in good health and CMV-seropositive. Material: PBMCs. CDR3 in DNA: TGTGCCAGCAGTCGAAGGGACAGGGTGACAGATACGCAGTATTTT. This gives the protein CASSRRDRVTDTQYF.